This TCR beta chain came from a study of shared clonotypes between healthy human individuals. Study conclusions and caveats: Investigators expected sequencing depth to affect clonotype sharing among donors. Among non-shared clonotypes, generation probabilities were lower than among those shared by all four donors.

Germline CDR1 and CDR2: SNHLY and FYNNEI. The germline V and J ends were trimmed by 7 bases and 12 bases, with 16 bases remaining between them. The CDR3 has 12 amino acids. The data were produced by immunoSEQ multiplex PCR, yet TCRdb's version contains in-frame clones alone and is incomplete. Here the sample spans 2 million to 2.5 million clones, 80% to 95% being singletons. A note on this clone: The antigen is not known.

Splitting the CD4+ cells yielded a CD45RA+ naive subset and a CD45RA-negative memory subset. The receptor was isolated from a man aged 18 to 35 in good health. Some clones in this sample may be carry-over from other donors' samples. V is TRBV2 and J is TRBJ2-4; possibly TRBD1 or TRBD2 for D (5 bases each). Material: naive CD4+ T cells from PBMCs. Subset denoted: CD45RA+ positively selected. The CDR3 sequence: CASNWDGDYQYF. The DNA for the CDR3 is TGTGCCAGCAACTGGGACGGTGACTATCAGTACTTC.